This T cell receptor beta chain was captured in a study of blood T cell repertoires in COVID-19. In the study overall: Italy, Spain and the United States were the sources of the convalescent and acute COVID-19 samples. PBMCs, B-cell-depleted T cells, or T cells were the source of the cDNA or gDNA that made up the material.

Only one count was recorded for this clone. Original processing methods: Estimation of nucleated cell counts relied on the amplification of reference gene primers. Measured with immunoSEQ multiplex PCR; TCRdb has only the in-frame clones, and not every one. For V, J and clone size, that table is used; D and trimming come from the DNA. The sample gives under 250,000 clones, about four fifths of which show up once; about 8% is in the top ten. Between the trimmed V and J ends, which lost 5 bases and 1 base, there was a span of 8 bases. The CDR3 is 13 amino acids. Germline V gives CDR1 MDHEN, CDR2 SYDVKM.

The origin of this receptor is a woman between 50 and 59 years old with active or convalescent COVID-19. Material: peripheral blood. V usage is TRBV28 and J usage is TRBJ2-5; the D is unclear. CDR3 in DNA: TGTGCCAGCAGTGAACATGGCCAAGAGACCCAGTACTTC. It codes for CASSEHGQETQYF.